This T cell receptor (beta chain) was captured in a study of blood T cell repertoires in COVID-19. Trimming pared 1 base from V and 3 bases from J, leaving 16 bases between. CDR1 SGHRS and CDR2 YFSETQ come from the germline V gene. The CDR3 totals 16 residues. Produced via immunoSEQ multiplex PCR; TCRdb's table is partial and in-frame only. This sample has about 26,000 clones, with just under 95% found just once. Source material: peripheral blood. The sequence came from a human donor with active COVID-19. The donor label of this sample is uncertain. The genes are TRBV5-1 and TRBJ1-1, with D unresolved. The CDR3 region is CASSLLRGPGDTEAFF. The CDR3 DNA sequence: TGCGCCAGCAGCTTGTTAAGAGGGCCTGGGGACACTGAAGCTTTCTTT.